This T cell receptor beta chain was identified in a study of blood T cells in healthy people across ages. Study-wide results and limits: Age advanced and TCR beta diversity per million T cells fell, roughly linearly.

Germline V gives CDR1 DFQATT, CDR2 SNEGSKA (reference sequence). The CDR3 is 16 amino acids. V was trimmed by 6 bases and J by 0 bases, leaving 18 bases between them. This clonotype turned up a few times. Its antigen is unidentified. Sample-barcoded 5' priming and a J-beta primer mix drove a second PCR of roughly 7 to 11 cycles. MiXCR was run by TCRdb on the 5' RACE reads, yielding one entry per CDR3 protein. The table records about 1,800,000 distinct CDR3 sequences, 28% of them present only once. Donors were healthy Caucasian individuals from Russia aged about 6 to 100. PBMCs were isolated at a quantity of at least 6 million per sample.

V gene TRBV20-1 combines with J gene TRBJ2-1, with D tentatively TRBD2 (6 bases). Sequences were obtained from blood. The receptor's source is a woman in her thirties in good health. The CDR3 bases are TGCAGTGCCGCATGGCCTAGCGCGATCTCCTACAATGAGCAGTTCTTC. Its translation: CSAAWPSAISYNEQFF.